Presented here are 28 T cell receptor beta chains from one specimen sequenced in a study of cytomegalovirus exposure and HLA in healthy donors. The PCR contained 60 Vbeta and 13 Jbeta primers. Assay used: immunoSEQ multiplex PCR; TCRdb lists only in-frame clones, some missing. The sample includes just over 200,000 clones, under 85% of them seen just once. The sample taken for sequencing was PBMCs. These receptors were obtained from a man aged 45 to 65 in good health and CMV-seronegative.

The V and J genes are TRBV11-3 and TRBJ2-1; weak D call: TRBD2 (6 bases). There are 12 residues in the CDR3. V was shortened by 3 bases and J by 10 bases, with 10 bases between the two germline ends. Germline CDR1 SGHNT, CDR2 YENEEA. Here the CDR3 DNA reads TGTGCCAGCAGCTTTCGACTAGACGAGCAGTTCTTC. It yields the protein CASSFRLDEQFF.

This clone was counted a single time. This chain uses TRBV5-4 with TRBJ2-7; the match to TRBD2 covers 10 bases. CDR1 is SGHNT, CDR2 YYREEE, per germline (reference sequence). The CDR3 runs 15 residues. V dropped 0 bases and J dropped 6; count of bases not matched to a gene: 6. CDR3 nucleotides: TGTGCCAGCAGCTTGGTCTCTAGCGGGAGTTCCGAGCAGTACTTC. It is translated as CASSLVSSGSSEQYF.

The genes are TRBV6-5 and TRBJ2-1; D may be TRBD2 (5 bases). Germline-derived CDR1 and CDR2 are MNHEY and SVGAGI. The V end was cut by 2 bases, the J end by 8 bases, with 13 bases between. This CDR3 spans 14 amino acids. The CDR3 here is CASSYTRTRHEQFF. The CDR3 DNA reads as TGTGCCAGCAGTTACACTAGAACCCGCCATGAGCAGTTCTTC.

This chain links TRBV28 with TRBJ2-3; TRBD2 matches at 10 bases. Germline-derived CDR1 and CDR2 are MDHEN and SYDVKM. The CDR3 covers 16 residues. J was trimmed by 0 bases and V by 4 bases; bases with no gene match: 4. The CDR3 DNA follows: TGTGCCAGCAGTTCGGGACTAGCGCCAAGCACAGATACGCAGTATTTT. Its protein product is CASSSGLAPSTDTQYF.

The table lists this clone with a count of one. The CDR3 nucleotides read TGTGCCTGGACCCTTGGGAGCGGCCGCACAGATACGCAGTATTTT. Its protein is CAWTLGSGRTDTQYF. V is TRBV30 and J is TRBJ2-3, with D perhaps TRBD2 (5 bases). The CDR3 spans 15 residues. Per the germline V gene, CDR1 is GTSNPN and CDR2 is SVGIG (reference sequence). V gave up 4 bases and J gave up 1 base, with 15 bases separating them.

CDR3: CASSKGGSLLEQYF. CDR3 DNA: TGCGCCAGCAGTAAGGGGGGGAGTCTCCTCGAGCAGTACTTC. The V gene is TRBV5-1, the J gene TRBJ2-7; TRBD2 might be the D (7 bases). V lost 5 bases to trimming and J lost 6 bases, with 18 bases between them. This CDR3 has 14 residues. Germline lookup yields CDR1 SGHRS and CDR2 YFSETQ.

The gene calls are TRBV9 and TRBJ2-3; 9 nucleotides line up with TRBD2. This CDR3 has 16 amino acids. V dropped 0 bases and J dropped 13; count of bases not matched to a gene: 15. Germline V lookup: CDR1 SGDLS, CDR2 YYNGEE. DNA of the CDR3: TGTGCCAGCAGCGTAGGGGATGGCGGGAGGGCCCGTTTAAAGTATTTT. Its protein is CASSVGDGGRARLKYF.

The genes are TRBV18 and TRBJ2-1; D is unresolved. The CDR3 spans 15 residues. Germline V gives CDR1 KGHSH, CDR2 LQKENI. Trimming took off 4 bases at V and 3 bases at J, with 13 bases between the two ends. The CDR3 here is CASSRVGDVYNEQFF. The CDR3 nucleotides read TGTGCCAGCTCACGGGTCGGAGACGTCTACAATGAGCAGTTCTTC. Full variable domain (outside the CDR3, taken from reference TRBV18 and TRBJ2-1): NAGVMQNPRHLVRRRGQEARLRCSPMKGHSHVYWYRQLPEEGLKFMVYLQKENIIDESGMPKERFSAEFPKEGPSILRIQQVVRGDSAAYFCASSRVGDVYNEQFFGPGTRLTVL.

The rearrangement uses TRBV18 and TRBJ1-2, with a tentative D call TRBD1 (6 bases). V was trimmed by 2 bases and J by 4 bases, leaving 20 bases between them. This CDR3 region has 17 residues. Germline V lookup: CDR1 KGHSH, CDR2 LQKENI. As DNA, the CDR3 is TGTGCCAGCTCACCAGGACAGCCCCAAACCGCCGTCTATGGCTACACCTTC. Its translation is CASSPGQPQTAVYGYTF.

The rearrangement uses TRBV25-1 and TRBJ2-3; TRBD2 matches 8 bases. Trimming took 2 bases from V and 5 from J; bases not matched to a gene: 3. The germline CDR1 and CDR2 sequences are MGHDK and SYGVNS. The CDR3 totals 14 residues. The CDR3 loop is CASSESGSGDTQYF. The CDR3 bases are TGTGCCAGCAGTGAAAGCGGGAGTGGAGATACGCAGTATTTT.

The V and J genes are TRBV7-9 and TRBJ1-4; the match to TRBD1 covers 7 bases. This CDR3 has 17 amino acids. The V segment lost 0 bases and the J segment 6 bases; nucleotides outside the gene matches: 10. Germline V gene data show CDR1 as SEHNR and CDR2 as FQNEAQ (reference sequence). As DNA, the CDR3 is TGTGCCAGCAGCTTAGCCGCTAGACAGGGTTGGCATGAAAAACTGTTTTTT. Amino acid sequence: CASSLAARQGWHEKLFF.

This clone was found a few times. The CDR3: CASRVGSWYEQFF. The CDR3 bases are TGTGCCAGCAGAGTCGGGAGCTGGTATGAGCAGTTCTTC. The genes are TRBV2 and TRBJ2-1; D possibly corresponds to TRBD2 (6 bases). The CDR3 runs to 13 residues. Germline CDR1 SNHLY, CDR2 FYNNEI. Deletions cut 6 bases from V and 8 bases from J, with 14 bases between. Filled out from reference TRBV2 and TRBJ2-1, the complete variable domain reads EPEVTQTPSHQVTQMGQEVILRCVPISNHLYFYWYRQILGQKVEFLVSFYNNEISEKSEIFDDQFSVERPDGSNFTLKIRSTKLEDSAMYFCASRVGSWYEQFFGPGTRLTVL.

The chain is built from TRBV4-1 and TRBJ2-5; 9 nucleotides match TRBD2. J was trimmed by 0 bases and V by 1 base; bases with no gene match: 21. Germline V gene sequence: CDR1 MGHRA, CDR2 YSYEKL. The CDR3 totals 22 residues. CDR3 amino acids: CASSQVGTEGLGGRGYQETQYF. For the CDR3, the DNA is TGCGCCAGCAGCCAAGTTGGGACAGAGGGACTGGGCGGGAGGGGGTACCAAGAGACCCAGTACTTC.

The genes are TRBV19 and TRBJ1-1; D is uncertain. The ends were cut back, 5 bases at V and 0 bases at J, with 7 bases in the middle. Looked up from germline, CDR1 is LNHDA and CDR2 is SQIVND (reference sequence). The CDR3 has 13 residues. CDR3 nucleotides: TGTGCCAGTAGTGGCCAGTTGAACACTGAAGCTTTCTTT. Its protein product is CASSGQLNTEAFF.

The chain recombines TRBV28 with TRBJ2-7, with D maybe TRBD2 (5 bases). The V gene's germline CDR1 is MDHEN and CDR2 SYDVKM. Trimming removed 7 bases from V and 0 bases from J, with 13 bases in between. The CDR3 spans 14 residues. The CDR3 DNA follows: TGTGCCAGCACCCTTGAGGGATCCTCCTACGAGCAGTACTTC. As protein: CASTLEGSSYEQYF. The whole variable domain, filled in from reference TRBV28 and TRBJ2-7, reads DVKVTQSSRYLVKRTGEKVFLECVQDMDHENMFWYRQDPGLGLRLIYFSYDVKMKEKGDIPEGYSVSREKKERFSLILESASTNQTSMYLCASTLEGSSYEQYFGPGTRLTVT.

CDR3 coding DNA: TGTGCCAGCACTCGGGAGTACGAGCAGTACTTC. Translated, it gives CASTREYEQYF. This rearrangement joins TRBV6-1 to TRBJ2-7, with TRBD2 as a possible D gene (6 bases). The V end was cut by 7 bases, the J end by 4 bases, with 8 bases between. Germline V CDR1 and CDR2: MNHNS, SASEGT. The CDR3 totals 11 residues.

V and J are TRBV28 and TRBJ2-1; 10 nucleotides match TRBD2. This CDR3 has 15 amino acids. Looked up from germline, CDR1 is MDHEN and CDR2 is SYDVKM. Trimming at V came to 2 bases and at J to 7 bases, leaving 5 bases not matched to a gene. CDR3 protein: CASSLPSGSSNEQFF. DNA of the CDR3: TGTGCCAGCAGTTTACCTAGCGGGAGTTCAAATGAGCAGTTCTTC.

The chain joins TRBV5-1 to TRBJ2-7; TRBD2 is a possible D gene (5 bases). The germline V gene has CDR1 SGHRS and CDR2 YFSETQ. Trimming stripped 6 bases from V and 5 bases from J, with 15 bases between. This CDR3 has 13 amino acids. The CDR3 DNA sequence: TGCGCCAGCACCCCGGGGTCTGGCGACGAGCAGTACTTC. Its protein product is CASTPGSGDEQYF.

The genes are TRBV28 and TRBJ1-2, with a tentative D call TRBD1 (6 bases). The V and J ends lost 5 bases and 7 bases respectively, with 14 bases between them. The CDR3 sequence is 13 residues long. Germline CDR1 and CDR2: MDHEN and SYDVKM. This CDR3 reads CASSETGLIGYTF. In DNA form, the CDR3 reads TGTGCCAGCAGTGAGACAGGCCTGATTGGCTACACCTTC.

The chain employs TRBV29-1 and TRBJ1-1; D uncertain. Germline V lookup: CDR1 SQVTM, CDR2 ANQGSEA. Trimming shortened V by 3 bases and J by 0 bases, and 8 bases separated the two germline ends. CDR3 length equals 13 residues. The CDR3 DNA reads as TGCAGCGTTGAGAGGAGTATGAACACTGAAGCTTTCTTT. The encoded protein is CSVERSMNTEAFF.

The rearrangement joins TRBV6-1 to TRBJ2-5; a weak D match, TRBD2 (6 bases). This CDR3 contains 14 residues. The germline gives CDR1 MNHNS, CDR2 SASEGT. The V end lost 8 bases, the J end lost 2 bases, and 15 bases lay between the germline ends. CDR3 nucleotide sequence: TGTGCCAGCCAGGGACTTGCCCCTCAAGAGACCCAGTACTTC. As protein: CASQGLAPQETQYF.

The table lists this clone with a few counts. The chain combines TRBV6-6 with TRBJ1-4; D perhaps matches TRBD1 (6 bases). Germline V gene data show CDR1 as MNHNY and CDR2 as SVGAGI (reference sequence). This CDR3 spans 15 amino acids. V was clipped by 8 bases and J by 7 bases, with 20 bases between them. CDR3 nucleotides: TGTGCCAGCTTTCCCGTACAGGGAGGGACTGAAAAACTGTTTTTT. Translating it yields CASFPVQGGTEKLFF.

The chain has TRBV6-6 and TRBJ2-5; D perhaps matches TRBD1 (6 bases). CDR3 length: 12 residues. Deletions cut 2 bases from V and 5 bases from J, with 6 bases between. CDR1 MNHNY and CDR2 SVGAGI come from the germline V gene (reference sequence). The CDR3 DNA follows: TGTGCCAGCAGTTACGGACAGGAGACCCAGTACTTC. As protein: CASSYGQETQYF.

The genes are TRBV28 and TRBJ2-3; possibly TRBD2 for D (6 bases). V gave up 7 bases and J gave up 5 bases, with 19 bases separating them. The CDR3 loop spans 15 amino acids. Germline lookup yields CDR1 MDHEN and CDR2 SYDVKM. CDR3 amino acids: CASTIQEGQQDTQYF. The CDR3 nucleotides read TGTGCCAGCACTATTCAGGAGGGGCAGCAAGATACGCAGTATTTT.

Here the CDR3 reads CSVEPRRGSTDTQYF. The DNA for the CDR3 is TGCAGCGTTGAGCCCCGGAGGGGCAGCACAGATACGCAGTATTTT. The J gene is TRBJ2-3, the V gene TRBV29-1; TRBD2 is a possible D gene (6 bases). The CDR3 spans 15 residues. CDR1 SQVTM and CDR2 ANQGSEA come from the germline V gene. Trimming took 3 bases from V and 0 from J, leaving 13 bases between them.

This clone appeared a single time. The chain joins TRBV28 to TRBJ2-7; possibly TRBD1 for D (6 bases). The V and J ends lost 5 bases and 3 bases respectively, with 11 bases between them. This CDR3 has 13 amino acids. Germline CDR1 is MDHEN and CDR2 is SYDVKM. In DNA, the CDR3 is TGTGCCAGCAGTCCTCCGACAGGCTACGAGCAGTACTTC. Its protein is CASSPPTGYEQYF.

The chain carries TRBV27 and TRBJ2-2; D is unresolved. CDR3 length: 11 amino acids. The V gene's germline CDR1 is MNHEY and CDR2 SMNVEV (reference sequence). Between the trimmed V and J ends, which lost 3 bases and 8 bases, there was a span of 4 bases. The CDR3 coding sequence is TGTGCCAGCAGTTTTCTGGGGGAGCTGTTTTTT. Its protein product is CASSFLGELFF.

The V gene is TRBV2, the J gene TRBJ1-2, with D possibly matching TRBD1 (5 bases). The V gene's germline CDR1 is SNHLY and CDR2 FYNNEI. The germline V and J ends were trimmed by 0 bases and 5 bases, with 7 bases remaining between them. The CDR3 extends over 13 amino acids. Written as DNA, the CDR3 is TGTGCCAGCAGTGAAGCGGCAGGGTATGGCTACACCTTC. Its translation: CASSEAAGYGYTF.